Below, 8 T cell receptor beta chains from the same sample are listed, as sequenced in a study of control samples from healthy donors and cancer patients. TCRdb's copy holds only in-frame clones and misses some; the assay was immunoSEQ multiplex PCR. The sample consists of around 59,000 clones, more than 90% of them appearing once. The sequencing input was PBMCs. Every receptor here comes from a man aged 40-49 years with colorectal cancer.

The chain links TRBV7-9 to TRBJ2-5, with unresolved D. Looked up from germline, CDR1 is SEHNR and CDR2 is FQNEAQ (reference sequence). The CDR3 runs to 14 residues. V was clipped by 2 bases and J by 3 bases, with 10 bases between them. The CDR3 DNA is TGTGCCAGCAGCTTAAGGCCGCGAGAAGAGACCCAGTACTTC. This codes for CASSLRPREETQYF.

The V gene is TRBV2, the J gene TRBJ2-1; possible D gene TRBD1, 5 bases. With 7 bases removed from V and 1 base from J, the gap between germline ends came to 8 bases. This CDR3 contains 13 residues. CDR1 is SNHLY and CDR2 is FYNNEI in the germline V gene. This CDR3 is CASKGLSYNEQFF. CDR3 in DNA: TGTGCCAGCAAGGGGCTATCCTACAATGAGCAGTTCTTC.

The chain couples TRBV5-1 to TRBJ1-3; tentatively, D is TRBD1 (6 bases). The CDR3 is 15 residues long. Trimming shortened V by 0 bases and J by 8 bases, and 15 bases separated the two germline ends. The V gene's germline CDR1 is SGHRS and CDR2 YFSETQ. CDR3: CASSLEGHTIHTIYF. The CDR3 bases are TGCGCCAGCAGCTTGGAGGGACATACCATACACACCATATATTTT.

The genes are TRBV5-1 and TRBJ1-2, with D possibly TRBD1 on 6 matching bases. V gave up 4 bases and J gave up 4 bases, with 11 bases separating them. The germline V gene has CDR1 SGHRS and CDR2 YFSETQ. The CDR3 spans 13 residues. This CDR3 is CASSQQGTYGYTF. CDR3 DNA sequence: TGCGCCAGCAGCCAACAGGGAACCTATGGCTACACCTTC. The full variable domain, completed using reference TRBV5-1 and TRBJ1-2, is KAGVTQTPRYLIKTRGQQVTLSCSPISGHRSVSWYQQTPGQGLQFLFEYFSETQRNKGNFPGRFSGRQFSNSRSEMNVSTLELGDSALYLCASSQQGTYGYTFGSGTRLTVV.

This clone has only one observation. The J gene is TRBJ1-4, the V gene TRBV2, with a possible D match to TRBD1 (5 bases). V dropped 4 bases and J dropped 10 bases, with 7 bases sitting between them. This CDR3 has 11 amino acids. Germline CDR1 is SNHLY and CDR2 is FYNNEI. In DNA form, the CDR3 reads TGTGCCAGCAGTGTTACAGGAAAACTGTTTTTT. Translation gives CASSVTGKLFF.

The genes are TRBV2 and TRBJ1-2; D may be TRBD1 (5 bases). Trimming took off 4 bases at V and 3 bases at J, with 9 bases between the two ends. The CDR3 sequence is 13 residues long. CDR1 SNHLY and CDR2 FYNNEI come from the germline V gene. The CDR3 DNA is TGTGCCAGCAGTGGGGCAGGGCACTATGGCTACACCTTC. This encodes CASSGAGHYGYTF.

The chain recombines TRBV7-2 with TRBJ2-5, with 7 nucleotides matching TRBD2. The CDR3 covers 14 residues. The germline V gene encodes CDR1 SGHTA and CDR2 FQGNSA. V shed 2 bases, J shed 4 bases, and the junction held 4 bases outside the gene matches. The CDR3 loop reads CASSLMASGETQYF. DNA for the CDR3: TGTGCCAGCAGCTTAATGGCTAGCGGAGAGACCCAGTACTTC.

The J gene is TRBJ1-1, the V gene TRBV3-1 (or the pseudogene TRBV3-2); no firm D call. Trimming shortened V by 6 bases and J by 1 base, and 6 bases separated the two germline ends. The CDR3 extends over 12 amino acids. Germline CDR1 reads LGHDT; CDR2 reads YNNKEL (reference sequence). In nucleotides, the CDR3 is TGTGCCAGCAGTACAAGGAACACTGAAGCTTTCTTT. Translated: CASSTRNTEAFF.